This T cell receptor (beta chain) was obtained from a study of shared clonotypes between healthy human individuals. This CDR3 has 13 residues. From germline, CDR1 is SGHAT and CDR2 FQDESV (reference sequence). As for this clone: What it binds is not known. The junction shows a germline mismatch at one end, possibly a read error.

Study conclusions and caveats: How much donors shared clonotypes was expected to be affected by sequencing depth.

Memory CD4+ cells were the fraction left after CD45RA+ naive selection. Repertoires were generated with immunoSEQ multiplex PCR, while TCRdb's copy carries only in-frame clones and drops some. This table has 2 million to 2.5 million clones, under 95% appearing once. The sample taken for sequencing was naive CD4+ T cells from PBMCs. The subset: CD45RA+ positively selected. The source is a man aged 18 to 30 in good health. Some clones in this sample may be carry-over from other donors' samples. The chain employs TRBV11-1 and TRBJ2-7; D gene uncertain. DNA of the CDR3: TGTGCCAGCAGCTTAGCGCCGTCCTCCGAGCAGTACTTC. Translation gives CASSLAPSSEQYF.